Presented here are 7 T cell receptor beta chains from one specimen sequenced in a study of T-cell memory formation after mild COVID-19. A single record per CDR3 protein comes from TCRdb applying MiXCR to the 5' RACE reads. The table lists more than 300,000 distinct CDR3 sequences, around 15% of them singletons, with about 20% in the top ten. What was sequenced was PBMCs or a T cell subset sorted from them (not recorded which). These receptors originate from a man aged 18 to 30 who had mild COVID-19 (a few samples of this study predate the infection). Cell type and time point are not known.

This clonotype was found a few times. This chain links TRBV28 with TRBJ2-7; D is possibly TRBD1 (5 bases). This CDR3 has 17 amino acids. In germline, CDR1 is MDHEN, CDR2 SYDVKM. Trimming left V 2 bases short and J 2 bases short, with 19 bases between. The CDR3 region is CASSLRTLRARAYEQYV. CDR3 nucleotides: TGTGCCAGCAGTTTACGGACGCTCCGGGCCAGGGCCTACGAGCAGTACGTC.

J is TRBJ2-1 and V is TRBV5-4; 9 nucleotides line up with TRBD1. Germline loops: CDR1 SGHNT, CDR2 YYREEE (reference sequence). Germline trimming cut 4 bases from V and 7 bases from J; bases unmatched to any gene: 6. This CDR3 has 14 residues. CDR3 DNA sequence: TGTGCCAGCAGCCCCGACAGGGGGTGGAATGAGCAGTTCTTC. Translating gives CASSPDRGWNEQFF.

The J gene is TRBJ1-2, the V gene TRBV6-2 or TRBV6-3; D not certain. This CDR3 has 13 amino acids. The germline V gene encodes CDR1 MNHEY and CDR2 SVGEGT. V lost 6 bases and J lost 6, with 14 bases in between. The chain's CDR3 is CASSVGRHDGYTF. The CDR3 DNA reads TGTGCCAGCAGCGTCGGTCGGCATGATGGCTACACCTTC.

This clonotype has just a few counts. The CDR3 sequence is CATSRDPQGAMQTQYF. The CDR3 coding sequence is TGTGCCACCAGCAGAGATCCCCAGGGGGCGATGCAGACCCAGTACTTC. The rearrangement uses TRBV15 and TRBJ2-5; 8 bases are shared with TRBD1. Germline CDR1 reads LNHNV; CDR2 reads YYDKDF (reference sequence). CDR3 size: 16 residues. After removal of 0 bases from V and 6 bases from J, the junction contained 9 bases not matched to a gene.

This clonotype occurred many times. The genes are TRBV29-1 and TRBJ2-3; D is unresolved. The V gene's germline CDR1 is SQVTM and CDR2 ANQGSEA. Trimming cost V 5 bases and J 2 bases, with 14 bases left between them. This CDR3 is built from 14 residues. The CDR3 DNA sequence: TGCAGCGTTATTACCCGACCGCTCACAGATACGCAGTATTTT. This codes for CSVITRPLTDTQYF.

The rearrangement joins TRBV7-2 to TRBJ2-7, with D possibly TRBD1 on 6 matching bases. Germline-derived CDR1 and CDR2 are SGHTA and FQGNSA. Trimming pared 4 bases from V and 1 base from J, leaving 23 bases between. This CDR3 has 18 amino acids. CDR3 coding DNA: TGTGCCAGCAGCTCAGGGGAGCCCGGGACCCACAGGTCCTACGAGCAGTACGTC. This translates into CASSSGEPGTHRSYEQYV.

This clonotype occurred a few times. The rearrangement uses TRBV28 and TRBJ1-2; possibly TRBD1 for D (6 bases). V gave up 3 bases and J gave up 3 bases, with 8 bases separating them. The V gene's germline CDR1 is MDHEN and CDR2 SYDVKM. CDR3 length equals 13 residues. The CDR3 DNA follows: TGTGCCAGCAGTTTGGGACAATACTATGGCTACACCTTC. Its translation: CASSLGQYYGYTF.